The clone carrying this T cell receptor (beta chain) came up many times. The data were taken from a study of regulatory T cells in long-lasting Graves disease. Study context: Graves' patients diagnosed newly had used antithyroid drugs under 3 months.

The germline V and J ends were trimmed by 1 base and 5 bases, with 6 bases remaining between them. The CDR3 extends over 12 amino acids. Germline CDR1 and CDR2: MNHEY and SVGAGI. As to time point: newly diagnosed GD, antithyroid drugs for less than 3 months. Researchers made the TCR library from RNA that was extracted from PBMCs. Diagnosing Graves' disease relied on the American Thyroid Association guidelines. The collection involved drawing approximately 9 milliliters of peripheral blood into EDTA tubes. Library construction for TCR beta used iRepertoire HTBI primers and Arm-PCR of CDR3 regions. Each CDR3 protein gets one entry after TCRdb re-called the multiplex PCR reads with MiXCR. The profile shows around 330,000 distinct CDR3 sequences, roughly 18% of them singletons.

The chain combines TRBV6-5 with TRBJ2-7, with unresolved D. The clonotype comes from a female donor with Graves disease. The specimen comprised peripheral blood mononuclear cells (PBMCs), sampled at new diagnosis, from a patient treated with antithyroid drugs. For the CDR3, the DNA is TGTGCCAGCAGTTACTTATTTGACGAGCAGTACTTC. Protein sequence: CASSYLFDEQYF.